The entry below describes one T cell receptor (beta chain). The repertoire was sequenced with immunoSEQ multiplex PCR; TCRdb's copy has only in-frame clones and lacks some. The data hold approximately 15,000 clones, with 75% to 90% observed a single time. The V gene end was trimmed by 2 bases and the J gene end by 3 bases; junction bases not matched to a gene: 3. The germline gives CDR1 SGHVS, CDR2 FQNEAQ. The CDR3 is 15 residues long. These data come from a study of OX40 agonist ivuxolimab in advanced cancers. The specimen comprised CD4+ or CD8+ T cells sorted from blood, sampled in a trial of the OX40 agonist ivuxolimab. This TCR was sampled from an adult with an advanced solid tumor such as melanoma, head and neck, liver or kidney cancer. The V gene is TRBV7-8, the J gene TRBJ2-3, with 9 bases lining up with TRBD1. This chain's CDR3 is CASSLTDRGTDTQYF. CDR3 DNA sequence: TGTGCCAGCAGCTTAACCGACAGGGGGACAGATACGCAGTATTTT.